The present entry profiles one T cell receptor beta chain with its context. Its antigen has not been determined. Reading from cysteine to phenylalanine, the CDR3 counts 13 amino acids. The nucleotide record is missing. For CDR1 and CDR2, the germline V gene (reference sequence) lists DFQATT and SNEGSKA. HCMV serostatus was determined by detecting HCMV-specific IgG in serum with a commercial ELISA kit. Ficoll density gradient centrifugation was used to isolate peripheral blood mononuclear cells from blood. Instrument on record: Illumina HiSeq 2000. TCR beta cDNA libraries were made by 5'RACE template switching that added a universal primer site and unique molecular identifiers. cDNA synthesis was primed from the TCR beta constant segment, followed by two successive PCR amplification steps. From the authors' description of their analysis: MIGEC handled demultiplexing of the reads and grouping by UMI, while MiTCR was used to assemble and quantify clonotypes. To remove erroneous sequences, TCR cDNA sequences were retained only when supported by two or more reads. The tcR package was used for downstream repertoire analysis, and clonotypes were matched between fractions using CDR3 nucleotide sequence together with V segment. VDJmatch was used to annotate antigen specificity against VDJdb, with one amino acid substitution allowed in CDR3. The reads were reprocessed in TCRdb, with one entry per CDR3 protein sequence and no accompanying DNA. For this entry, the V and J calls and clone size follow TCRdb and not the study's own pipeline. Per the sample table, the count is over 350,000 distinct CDR3 sequences. The ten largest account for roughly 10% of the sample.

The sample originates from a study of T cells expressing NK-cell markers (dated by TCRdb to 2018 to 2021). Study-level background: In sorted CD3+CD56+NKG2C+, CD3+CD56+NKG2C- and CD3+CD56-NKG2C+ T-cell subsets from eight or nine donors, TCR beta-chain repertoires were profiled. Of the eight sequenced donors, seven were found to be HCMV-seropositive and one was found to be HCMV-seronegative. Randomly selected healthy volunteers, three men and five women, were used as the eight sequenced donors. The libraries were sequenced on Illumina HiSeq 2000/2500, MiSeq or NextSeq, producing 2 x 150 bp reads.

Paper-wide results and their limitations: In six donors, the dominant CD3+CD56+NKG2C+ clonotypes ranked among the top 10 CD8+ clonotypes, making up roughly 1.0-8% of CD8+ T cells. Those dominant clonotypes were again the most abundant among CD3+CD56-NKG2C+ cells in four donors, at roughly 25-60.1%. Whether the expanded NKG2C-expressing T cell clones were specific for HCMV antigens was left unclear.

Sequencing was carried out using blood T cells: a sorted CD56 or NKG2C T cell subset, CD4+ or CD8+ T cells, or bulk PBMC T cells (not recorded which). The sequence links TRBV20-1 to TRBJ1-1. The TCR comes from a woman aged 45-59 years in good health. Donor details come from another sample of the same person, matched by shared clones. The CDR3 region reads CSALRRVNTEAFF.